This T cell receptor (beta chain) was sequenced in a study of blood T cell repertoires in COVID-19. CDR1 and CDR2 from the germline V gene are WSHSY and SAAADI. V was clipped by 4 bases and J by 1 base; unmatched bases: 6. The CDR3 spans 16 residues. Data came from immunoSEQ multiplex PCR; TCRdb stores just in-frame clones and leaves some out. Seen here are around 200,000 clones, 65% to 80% observed once, and the top ten hold around 11%. The origin of this receptor is a woman between 45 and 65 years old with acute or convalescent COVID-19. The chain recombines TRBV10-2 with TRBJ2-2, with 7 bases matching TRBD2. Input material: peripheral blood. CDR3 nucleotides: TGCGCCAGCAGTGCCCTCGGGGGGATGAACACCGGGGAGCTGTTTTTT. This translates into CASSALGGMNTGELFF.